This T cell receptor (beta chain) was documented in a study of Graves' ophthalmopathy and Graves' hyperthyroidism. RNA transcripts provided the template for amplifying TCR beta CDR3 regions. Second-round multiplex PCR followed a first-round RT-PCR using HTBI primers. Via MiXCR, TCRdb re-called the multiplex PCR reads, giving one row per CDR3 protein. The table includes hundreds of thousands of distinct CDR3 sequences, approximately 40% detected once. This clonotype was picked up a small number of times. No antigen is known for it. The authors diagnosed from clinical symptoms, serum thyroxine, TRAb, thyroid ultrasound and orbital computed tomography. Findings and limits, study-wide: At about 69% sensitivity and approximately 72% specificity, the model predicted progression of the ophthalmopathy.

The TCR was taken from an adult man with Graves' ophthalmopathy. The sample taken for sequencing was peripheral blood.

The CDR3 sequence is CASSLAPGHTNEAFF. The DNA for the CDR3 is TGTGCCAGCAGCTTAGCCCCGGGACACACGAATGAAGCTTTCTTT. The V call is TRBV7-9, the J call TRBJ1-1; D may be TRBD1 (6 bases). This CDR3 is built from 15 residues. Trimming took 0 bases from V and 7 from J, leaving 15 bases between them. Germline CDR1 SEHNR, CDR2 FQNEAQ (reference sequence). Full variable domain (remainder filled in from reference TRBV7-9 and TRBJ1-1): DTGVSQNPRHKITKRGQNVTFRCDPISEHNRLYWYRQTLGQGPEFLTYFQNEAQLEKSRLLSDRFSAERPKGSFSTLEIQRTEQGDSAMYLCASSLAPGHTNEAFFGQGTRLTVV.